The present entry profiles one TCR beta chain with its context. The antigen is not known. These data originate in a study of cytomegalovirus exposure and HLA in healthy donors. Study-wide context: Approximately 81% of 350 to 400 genotyped donors fell in the Caucasian-associated ancestry cluster.

Trimming pared 5 bases from V and 2 bases from J, leaving 21 bases between. The CDR3 contains 17 residues. Germline-derived CDR1 and CDR2 are LNHNV and YYDKDF (reference sequence). This PCR relied on a set of 60 Vbeta primers and 13 Jbeta primers. The protocol was immunoSEQ multiplex PCR, while the TCRdb copy is restricted to in-frame clones and leaves out a portion. Of around 80,000 clones listed, around 70% are singletons. Study-wide results and caveats: Cytomegalovirus-associated status was assigned to fewer than 200 TCR beta chains. Certain sequence variants were highly shared and formed a cluster, and this cluster was likely a sequencing artifact.

The V gene is TRBV15, the J gene TRBJ1-2, with D perhaps TRBD1 (6 bases). The receptor's source is a man in his forties or fifties in good health and CMV-seropositive. Sample: PBMCs. DNA for the CDR3: TGTGCCACCAGCGACCTGGCCTTAGGGGGACACAACTATGGCTACACCTTC. This sequence encodes CATSDLALGGHNYGYTF.